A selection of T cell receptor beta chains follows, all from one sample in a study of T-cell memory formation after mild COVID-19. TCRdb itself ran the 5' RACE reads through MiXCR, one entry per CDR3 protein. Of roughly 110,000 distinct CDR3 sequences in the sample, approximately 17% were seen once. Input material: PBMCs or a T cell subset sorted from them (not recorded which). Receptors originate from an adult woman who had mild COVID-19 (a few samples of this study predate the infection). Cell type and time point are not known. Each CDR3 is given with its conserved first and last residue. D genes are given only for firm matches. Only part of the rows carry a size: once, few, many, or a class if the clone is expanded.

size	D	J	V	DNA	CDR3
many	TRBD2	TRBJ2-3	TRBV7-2	TGTGCCAGCAGTTTACTAGCGGGAGTCCCAGATACGCAGTATTTT	CASSLLAGVPDTQYF
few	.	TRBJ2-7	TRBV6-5	TGTGCCAGCAGTTACGGGGTAACCTACGAGCAGTACTTC	CASSYGVTYEQYF
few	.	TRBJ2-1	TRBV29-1	TGCAGCGTTGTTTCGAGCCATGAGCAGTTCTTC	CSVVSSHEQFF
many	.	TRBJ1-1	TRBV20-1	TGCAGTGCTAGAGAACAGACCCCTTGGGCTTTCTTT	CSAREQTPWAFF
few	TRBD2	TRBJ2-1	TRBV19	TGTGCCAGTAGTATAGTCGGACTAGCGGCGGACAATGAGCAGTTCTTC	CASSIVGLAADNEQFF
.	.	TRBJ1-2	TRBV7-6	TGTGCCAGCAGCTTCGGGAGTGGCACCACGGGGGGCTACACCTTC	CASSFGSGTTGGYTF
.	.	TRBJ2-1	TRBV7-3	TGTGCCAGCAGCTTGGGTCTCGGGAAAGTAGGTGAGCAGTTCTTC	CASSLGLGKVGEQFF
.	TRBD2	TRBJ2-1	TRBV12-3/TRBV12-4	TGTGCCAGCAGTTTAGTTCCCGGGACTAGCGGGTCGAGAAGGACTTCCAATGAGCAGTTCTTC	CASSLVPGTSGSRRTSNEQFF
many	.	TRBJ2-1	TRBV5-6	TGTGCCAGCAGCTCGACAACAGGGAATATCGTCGCTGAGCAGTTCTTC	CASSSTTGNIVAEQFF
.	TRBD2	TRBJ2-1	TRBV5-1	TGCGCCAGCAGTGGGAATAGCGGGTACACCTCCTACAATGAGCAGTTCTTC	CASSGNSGYTSYNEQFF
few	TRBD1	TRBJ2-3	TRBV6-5	TGTGCCAGCAGTTACGGGACAGGGCTCACAGATACGCAGTATTTT	CASSYGTGLTDTQYF
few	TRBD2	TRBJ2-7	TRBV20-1	TGCAGTGCTAGATTCCGGGGGGGACTAGCGGGAACCTACGAGCAGTACTTC	CSARFRGGLAGTYEQYF
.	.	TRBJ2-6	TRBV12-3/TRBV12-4	TGTGCCAGCAGTCAGATCCCCTCTGGGGCCAACGTCCTGACTTTC	CASSQIPSGANVLTF
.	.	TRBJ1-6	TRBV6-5	TGTGCCAGCAGTGTGTGGGCTATGGATTCACCCCTCCACTTT	CASSVWAMDSPLHF
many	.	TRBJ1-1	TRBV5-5	TGTGCCAGCAGCTTGGACTTAAACACTGAAGCTTTCTTT	CASSLDLNTEAFF
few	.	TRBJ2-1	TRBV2	TGTGCCAGCGGGGGACCGAACGAGCTTGAGGAGCAGTTCTTC	CASGGPNELEEQFF
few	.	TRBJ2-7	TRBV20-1	TGCAGTGCAAGTGTTTTGTACGAGCAGTACTTC	CSASVLYEQYF
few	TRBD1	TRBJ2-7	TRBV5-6	TGTGCCAGCAGCGCGGGGACAGGGGGCTCCTACGAGCAGTACTTC	CASSAGTGGSYEQYF
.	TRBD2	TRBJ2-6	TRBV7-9	TGTGCCAGCAGCGTAAGGTCCCTAGCGGGAGACCTCCTCTCTGGGGCCAACGTCCTGACTTTC	CASSVRSLAGDLLSGANVLTF
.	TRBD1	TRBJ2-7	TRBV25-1	TGTGCCAGCAGTGGATATCGGACAGGGGGTTCCTACGAGCAGTACTTC	CASSGYRTGGSYEQYF
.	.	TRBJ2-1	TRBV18	TGTGCCAGCTCAGCCCTCTCTACTGAGCAGTTCTTC	CASSALSTEQFF
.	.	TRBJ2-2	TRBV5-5	TGTGCCAGCAGCTTACCGACAGGAACGAACACCGGGGAGCTGTTTTTT	CASSLPTGTNTGELFF
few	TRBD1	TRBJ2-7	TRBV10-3	TGTGCCATCCGGAGTCTGACAGGGGACGAGCAGTACTTC	CAIRSLTGDEQYF
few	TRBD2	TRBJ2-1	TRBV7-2	TGTGCCAGCAGCTTATTATGGCGGGCGGCTAGCGGGGTTAATGAGCAGTTCTTC	CASSLLWRAASGVNEQFF
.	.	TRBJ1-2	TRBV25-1	TGTGCCAGCAGATCCGGACCTGGCTACACCTTC	CASRSGPGYTF
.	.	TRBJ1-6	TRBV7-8	TGTGCCAGCAGCCCCAGGATCTATAATTCACCCCTCCACTTT	CASSPRIYNSPLHF
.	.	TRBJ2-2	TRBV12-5	TGTGCTAGTGGTTTGGCTATGACAACCTGGAACACCGGGGAGCTGTTTTTT	CASGLAMTTWNTGELFF
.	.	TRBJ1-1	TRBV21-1	TGTGCCAGCAGAGAGGGCGGCACTGAAGCTTTCTTT	CASREGGTEAFF
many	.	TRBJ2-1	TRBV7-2	TGTGCCAGCAGCTTAAGGGGGAGACTAGTTTTTGACTACAATGAGCAGTTCTTC	CASSLRGRLVFDYNEQFF
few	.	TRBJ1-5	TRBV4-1	TGCGCCAGCAGCCAATTGGGCTCCGGGCAGCCCCAGCATTTT	CASSQLGSGQPQHF
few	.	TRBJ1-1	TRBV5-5	TGTGCCAGCAGCTTGGCCAGGCACACTGAAGCTTTCTTT	CASSLARHTEAFF
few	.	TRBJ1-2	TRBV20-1	TGCAGTGCTAGAGAATTACGGGACTATGGCTACACCTTC	CSARELRDYGYTF
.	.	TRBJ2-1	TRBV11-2	TGTGCCAGCAGCTCCACCAATGAGCAGTTCTTC	CASSSTNEQFF
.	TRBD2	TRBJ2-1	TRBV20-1	TGCAGTGCTAGATCCCTCGGGGGGGGCAATGAGCAGTTCTTC	CSARSLGGGNEQFF
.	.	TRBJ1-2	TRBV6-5	TGTGCCAGCAGTTACGGAAGCGGATATGGCTACACCTTC	CASSYGSGYGYTF
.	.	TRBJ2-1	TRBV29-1	TGCAGCGTGTCTTCTAGCGACTACAATGAGCAGTTCTTC	CSVSSSDYNEQFF
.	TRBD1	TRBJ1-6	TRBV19	TGTGCCAGTAGTAAACCGCAGGGGGACATTCGGTCTCCCTATAATTCACCCCTCCACTTT	CASSKPQGDIRSPYNSPLHF
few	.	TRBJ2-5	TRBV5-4	TGTGCCAGCAGCTTCCGACTAGTAACGGGGGAGACCCAGTACTTC	CASSFRLVTGETQYF
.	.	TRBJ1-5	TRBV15	TGTGCCACCGATATGGACGGGCATAGCAATCAGCCCCAGCATTTT	CATDMDGHSNQPQHF
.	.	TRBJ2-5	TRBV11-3	TGTGCCAGCAGCTTCATCATGGACAGAGAAGAGGAGACCCAGTACTTC	CASSFIMDREEETQYF
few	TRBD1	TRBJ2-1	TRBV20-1	TGCAGTGCCCTGCCGGGACAGGGGTTTGTAGGCTCCTACAATGAGCAGTTCTTC	CSALPGQGFVGSYNEQFF
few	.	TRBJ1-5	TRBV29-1	TGCAGCGTGTTCACAGGCCCAACCCAGCATTTT	CSVFTGPTQHF
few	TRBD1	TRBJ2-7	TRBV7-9	TGTGCCAGCAGCTTAGGAGGGGACAGGGGAACGTACGAGCAGTACTTC	CASSLGGDRGTYEQYF
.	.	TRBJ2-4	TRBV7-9	TGTGCCAGCAGCTTAGTTCCTCGGCATACGCCCCTAGCCAAAAACATTCAGTACTTC	CASSLVPRHTPLAKNIQYF
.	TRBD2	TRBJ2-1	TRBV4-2	TGTGCCAGCAGCCCATTGCCGGGGGAGGGAAACAATGAGCAGTTCTTC	CASSPLPGEGNNEQFF
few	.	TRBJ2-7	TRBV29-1	TGCAGCGTTGAAGGTAGAGGGAGCTCCTACGAGCAGTACTTC	CSVEGRGSSYEQYF
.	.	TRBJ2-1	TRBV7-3	TGTGCCAGCAGCTCCGACTACGCGGGTGAGCAGTTCTTC	CASSSDYAGEQFF
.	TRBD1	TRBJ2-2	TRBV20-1	TGCAGTGCTAGAGCCCCGGGACAGGGCGGCACCGGGGAGCTGTTTTTT	CSARAPGQGGTGELFF
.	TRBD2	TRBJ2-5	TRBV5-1	TGCGCCAGCAGCTTGGAGCTAGCGGGGCAGACCCAGTACTTC	CASSLELAGQTQYF
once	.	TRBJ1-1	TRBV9	TGTGCCAGCAGCGCCGGAGGGGCGAACACTGAAGCTTTCTTT	CASSAGGANTEAFF
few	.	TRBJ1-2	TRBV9	TGTGCCAGCAGCGTAGCTGAGGGGGACTATGGCTACACCTTC	CASSVAEGDYGYTF
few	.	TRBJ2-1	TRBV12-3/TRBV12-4	TGTGCCAGCAGTTTAGGAGAAAGCCCCTACAATGAGCAGTTCTTC	CASSLGESPYNEQFF
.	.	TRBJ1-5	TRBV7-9	TGTGCCAGCAGCTCGACAGCTCCTAATCAGCCCCAGCATTTT	CASSSTAPNQPQHF
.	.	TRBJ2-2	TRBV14	TGTGCCAGCAGCCAAGTTTACGGGAGCACCGGGGAGCTGTTTTTT	CASSQVYGSTGELFF
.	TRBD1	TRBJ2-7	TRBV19	TGTGCCAGTAGTAATGGACAGGGGGTCTCCTACGAGCAGTACTTC	CASSNGQGVSYEQYF